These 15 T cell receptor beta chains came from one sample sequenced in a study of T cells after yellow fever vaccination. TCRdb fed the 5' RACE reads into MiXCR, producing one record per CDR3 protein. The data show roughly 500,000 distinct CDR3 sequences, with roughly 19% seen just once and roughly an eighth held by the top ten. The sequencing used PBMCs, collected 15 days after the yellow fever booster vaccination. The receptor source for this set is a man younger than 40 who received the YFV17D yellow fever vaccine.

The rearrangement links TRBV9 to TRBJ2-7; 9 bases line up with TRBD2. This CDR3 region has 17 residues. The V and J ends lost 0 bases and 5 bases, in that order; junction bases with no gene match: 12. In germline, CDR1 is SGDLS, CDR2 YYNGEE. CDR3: CASSVGSGSGRFDEQYF. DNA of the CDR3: TGTGCCAGCAGCGTAGGCAGCGGTAGCGGGAGATTCGACGAGCAGTACTTC.

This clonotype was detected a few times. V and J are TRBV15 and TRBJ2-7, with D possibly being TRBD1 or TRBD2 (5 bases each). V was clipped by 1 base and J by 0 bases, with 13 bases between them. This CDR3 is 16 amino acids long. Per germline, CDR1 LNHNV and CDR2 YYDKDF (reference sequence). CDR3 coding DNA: TGTGCCACCAGCAGAGCTGGGGGTGCTGGCTCCTACGAGCAGTACTTC. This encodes CATSRAGGAGSYEQYF.

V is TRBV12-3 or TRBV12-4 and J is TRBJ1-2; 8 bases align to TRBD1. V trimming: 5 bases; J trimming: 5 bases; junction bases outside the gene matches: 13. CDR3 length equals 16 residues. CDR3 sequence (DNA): TGTGCCAGCAGTCCCCAAACCGGGACAGGACCTTATGGCTACACCTTC. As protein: CASSPQTGTGPYGYTF.

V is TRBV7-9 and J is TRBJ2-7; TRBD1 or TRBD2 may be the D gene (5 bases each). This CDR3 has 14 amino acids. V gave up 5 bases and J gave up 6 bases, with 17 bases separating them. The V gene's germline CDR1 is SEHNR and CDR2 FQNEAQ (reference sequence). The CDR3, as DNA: TGTGCCAGCAGCCCCGTCATAGGGGCGGGCGAGCAGTACTTC. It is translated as CASSPVIGAGEQYF.

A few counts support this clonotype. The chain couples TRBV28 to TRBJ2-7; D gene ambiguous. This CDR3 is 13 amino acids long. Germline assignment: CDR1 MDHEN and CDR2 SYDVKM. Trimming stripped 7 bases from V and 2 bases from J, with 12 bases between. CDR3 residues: CASIDSGTYEQYF. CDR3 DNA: TGTGCCAGCATCGATAGTGGGACCTACGAGCAGTACTTC.

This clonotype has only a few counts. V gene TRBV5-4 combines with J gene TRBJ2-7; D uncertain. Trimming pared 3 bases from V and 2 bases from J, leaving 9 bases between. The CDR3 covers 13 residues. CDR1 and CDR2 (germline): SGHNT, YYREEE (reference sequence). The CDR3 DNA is TGTGCCAGCAGCTGGAAGGAAACCTACGAGCAGTACTTC. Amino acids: CASSWKETYEQYF.

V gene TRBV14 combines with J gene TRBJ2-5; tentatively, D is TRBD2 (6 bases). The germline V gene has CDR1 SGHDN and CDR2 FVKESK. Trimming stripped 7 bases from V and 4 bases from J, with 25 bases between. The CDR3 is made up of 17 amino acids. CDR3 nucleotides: TGTGCCAGCACCCCCCGGGACTGGGGAGGACCAGTAGAGACCCAGTACTTC. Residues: CASTPRDWGGPVETQYF.

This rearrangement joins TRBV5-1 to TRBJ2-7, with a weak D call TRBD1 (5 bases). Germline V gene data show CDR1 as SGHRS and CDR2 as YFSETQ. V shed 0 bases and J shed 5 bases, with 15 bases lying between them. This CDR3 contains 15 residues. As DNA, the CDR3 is TGCGCCAGCAGCTTGGTGTGGCAGGGTAAAGACGAGCAGTACTTC. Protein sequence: CASSLVWQGKDEQYF.

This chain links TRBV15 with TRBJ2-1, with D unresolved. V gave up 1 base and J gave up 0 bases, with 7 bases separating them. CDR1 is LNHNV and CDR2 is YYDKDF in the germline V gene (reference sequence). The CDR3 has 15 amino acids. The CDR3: CATSRGTSSYNEQFF. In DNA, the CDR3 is TGTGCCACCAGCAGAGGAACGAGCTCCTACAATGAGCAGTTCTTC.

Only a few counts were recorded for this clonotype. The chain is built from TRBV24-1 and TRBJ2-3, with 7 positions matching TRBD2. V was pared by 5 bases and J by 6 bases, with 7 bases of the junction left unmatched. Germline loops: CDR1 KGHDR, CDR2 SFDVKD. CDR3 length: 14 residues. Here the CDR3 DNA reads TGTGCCACCAGTGGGGCTAGCGGAGTGGATACGCAGTATTTT. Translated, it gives CATSGASGVDTQYF.

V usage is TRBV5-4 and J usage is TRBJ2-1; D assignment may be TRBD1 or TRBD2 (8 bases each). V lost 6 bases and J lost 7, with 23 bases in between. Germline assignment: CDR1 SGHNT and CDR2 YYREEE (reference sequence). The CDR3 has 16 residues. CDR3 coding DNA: TGTGCCAGCAAGTCGGGGGGGACAGGCCTCGGGAATGAGCAGTTCTTC. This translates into CASKSGGTGLGNEQFF.

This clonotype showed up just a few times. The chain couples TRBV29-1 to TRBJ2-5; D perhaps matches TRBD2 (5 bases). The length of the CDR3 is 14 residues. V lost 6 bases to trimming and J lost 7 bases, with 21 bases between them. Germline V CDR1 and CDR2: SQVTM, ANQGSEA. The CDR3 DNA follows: TGCAGCGTCTACTCTACGGCTCGGGATGGGACCCAGTACTTC. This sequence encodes CSVYSTARDGTQYF.

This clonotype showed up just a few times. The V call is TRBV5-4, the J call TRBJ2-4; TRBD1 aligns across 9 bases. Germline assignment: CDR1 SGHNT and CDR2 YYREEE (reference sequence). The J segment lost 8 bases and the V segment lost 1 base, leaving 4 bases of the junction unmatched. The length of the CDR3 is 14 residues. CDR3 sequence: CASSLTGGGDIQYF. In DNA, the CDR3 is TGTGCCAGCAGCTTGACAGGGGGCGGTGACATTCAGTACTTC.

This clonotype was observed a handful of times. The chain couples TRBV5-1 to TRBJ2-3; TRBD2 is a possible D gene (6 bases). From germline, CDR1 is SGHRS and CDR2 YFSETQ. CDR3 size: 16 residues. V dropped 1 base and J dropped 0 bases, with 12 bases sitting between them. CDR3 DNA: TGCGCCAGCAGCTTGTCGGAGCGGGTTAGCACAGATACGCAGTATTTT. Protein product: CASSLSERVSTDTQYF.

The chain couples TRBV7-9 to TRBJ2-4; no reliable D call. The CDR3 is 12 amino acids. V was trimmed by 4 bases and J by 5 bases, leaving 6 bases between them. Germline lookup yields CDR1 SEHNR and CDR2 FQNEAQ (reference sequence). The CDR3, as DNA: TGTGCCAGCAGCTCCCCCCAAAACATTCAGTACTTC. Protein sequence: CASSSPQNIQYF.